The clone carrying this T cell receptor (beta chain) was detected a few times. Its antigen remains unknown. This entry comes from a study of CD8 T cells in ankylosing spondylitis. Overall study findings and caveats: Reported data indicate significant enrichment of disease-linked clones within matched ankylosing spondylitis synovial fluid. The disease-linked clones had a CD8+ phenotype and low blood frequencies. It appeared that ankylosing spondylitis blood was characterized by a TCR beta motif of several highly homologous variants.

Germline CDR1 and CDR2: SGHAT and FQNNGV. The CDR3 length is 15 residues. Trimming stripped 6 bases from V and 2 bases from J, with 17 bases between. Libraries of TCR beta came from quantitative 5'-RACE with molecular barcodes. TCRdb itself ran the 5' RACE reads through MiXCR, one entry per CDR3 protein. This repertoire shows about 440,000 distinct CDR3 sequences, roughly 18% found once; its top ten account for about 0.94%. The sample comprised blood, either unsorted or a sorted T cell fraction (not recorded which). The TCR originated in a male donor with ankylosing spondylitis. The genes are TRBV11-2 and TRBJ2-7; no definite D call. The CDR3 bases are TGTGCCAGCAGGTCCCCAGGTCGGAGAACCTACGAGCAGTACTTC. Protein product: CASRSPGRRTYEQYF.